This is a list of T cell receptor beta chains from one sample in a study of T cells in Graves' hyperthyroidism and ophthalmopathy. TCRdb independently ran MiXCR on the multiplex PCR reads; one entry per CDR3 protein. This table holds some 370,000 distinct CDR3 sequences, about a sixth found once. Sequences were obtained from blood. These TCRs come from a woman aged 25 to 39 with Graves' hyperthyroidism that later progressed to Graves' ophthalmopathy. Both conserved end residues are part of each CDR3. D genes are given only for firm matches. The size of a clone is reported for some rows only, either as once, few or many, or as a class for expanded clones.

abundance	j_gene	d_gene	v_gene	CDR3aa	CDR3nt
NA	TRBJ2-7	NA	TRBV3-1	CANSSGTDSYEQYF	TGTGCCAACAGCTCTGGGACGGACTCCTACGAGCAGTACTTC
NA	TRBJ2-3	NA	TRBV2	CASSELAFTDTQYF	TGTGCCAGCAGTGAACTAGCGTTTACAGATACGCAGTATTTT
NA	TRBJ2-1	TRBD1	TRBV11-2	CASSPRPPGQGTSYNEQFF	TGTGCCAGCAGCCCGCGACCGCCGGGACAGGGTACGTCCTACAATGAGCAGTTCTTC
many	TRBJ1-2	TRBD1	TRBV6-1	CASSSMDRVDTF	TGTGCCAGCAGTTCAATGGACAGGGTCGACACCTTC
many	TRBJ2-1	TRBD2	TRBV20-1	CSDSGSSGEQFF	TGCAGTGATAGCGGGAGTTCTGGTGAGCAGTTCTTC
many	TRBJ2-1	NA	TRBV20-1	CSARRGGRINEQFF	TGCAGTGCTAGGAGGGGGGGACGAATCAATGAGCAGTTCTTC
many	TRBJ2-1	NA	TRBV28	CATNPVNYNEQFF	TGTGCCACCAACCCTGTAAACTACAATGAGCAGTTCTTC
many	TRBJ2-3	TRBD1	TRBV15	CATSSTGVTDTQYF	TGTGCCACCAGCTCTACAGGGGTCACAGATACGCAGTATTTT
many	TRBJ2-3	TRBD2	TRBV13	CASSLGLLTSGSTDTQYF	TGTGCCAGCAGCTTAGGCCTCCTGACTAGCGGGAGCACAGATACGCAGTATTTT
many	TRBJ1-5	NA	TRBV7-8	CASSLGQNHQPQHF	TGTGCCAGCAGCTTAGGGCAGAACCATCAGCCCCAGCATTTT
many	TRBJ2-1	NA	TRBV11-2	CASSDPDWPEQFF	TGTGCCAGCAGCGATCCGGACTGGCCGGAGCAGTTCTTC
many	TRBJ2-5	TRBD1	TRBV3-1	CASSGTGRGREETQYF	TGTGCCAGCAGCGGAACGGGCAGGGGGCGGGAAGAGACCCAGTACTTC
many	TRBJ2-3	NA	TRBV20-1	CSAIGDSGRTDTQYF	TGCAGTGCTATCGGAGACTCAGGACGAACAGATACGCAGTATTTT
many	TRBJ2-7	NA	TRBV13	CASSFTLVHEQYF	TGTGCCAGCAGCTTTACCCTGGTCCACGAGCAGTACTTC
few	TRBJ2-5	NA	TRBV28	CASSCEDLAYF	TGTGCCAGCAGTTGTGAGGACCTTGCGTACTTC
NA	TRBJ2-1	TRBD1	TRBV7-9	CASNPTQGARNEQFF	TGTGCCAGCAACCCAACACAGGGGGCGAGGAATGAGCAGTTCTTC
NA	TRBJ1-2	NA	TRBV27	CASSPRVGGAYGYTF	TGTGCCAGCAGTCCGAGGGTCGGGGGAGCCTATGGCTACACCTTC
few	TRBJ2-1	TRBD2	TRBV30	CAWSVLAGRVNEQFF	TGTGCCTGGAGTGTACTAGCGGGACGGGTCAATGAGCAGTTCTTC
many	TRBJ2-5	TRBD1	TRBV7-9	CASSLPDRGQQETQYF	TGTGCCAGCAGCTTACCGGACAGGGGTCAACAAGAGACCCAGTACTTC
few	TRBJ1-3	NA	TRBV15	CATTTGPGGNTIYF	TGTGCCACCACGACAGGCCCTGGAGGAAACACCATATATTTT
NA	TRBJ2-7	NA	TRBV5-5	CASSLGGESSYEQYF	TGTGCCAGCAGCCTCGGAGGGGAGAGCTCCTACGAGCAGTACTTC
few	TRBJ1-4	NA	TRBV5-5	CASSPEGGLWEKLFF	TGTGCCAGCAGCCCCGAAGGAGGGCTGTGGGAAAAACTGTTTTTT
NA	TRBJ2-3	NA	TRBV5-1	CASSLRQGSDTQYF	TGCGCCAGCAGCTTGAGGCAGGGTTCAGATACGCAGTATTTT
many	TRBJ1-1	NA	TRBV5-1	CASSPGNSMNTEAFF	TGCGCCAGCAGCCCGGGGAACTCCATGAACACTGAAGCTTTCTTT
many	TRBJ2-7	NA	TRBV18	CASSPQEYEQYF	TGTGCCAGCTCACCACAGGAGTACGAGCAGTACTTC
NA	TRBJ1-5	NA	TRBV7-9	CASSLADQPQHF	TGTGCCAGCAGCTTAGCGGATCAGCCCCAGCATTTT